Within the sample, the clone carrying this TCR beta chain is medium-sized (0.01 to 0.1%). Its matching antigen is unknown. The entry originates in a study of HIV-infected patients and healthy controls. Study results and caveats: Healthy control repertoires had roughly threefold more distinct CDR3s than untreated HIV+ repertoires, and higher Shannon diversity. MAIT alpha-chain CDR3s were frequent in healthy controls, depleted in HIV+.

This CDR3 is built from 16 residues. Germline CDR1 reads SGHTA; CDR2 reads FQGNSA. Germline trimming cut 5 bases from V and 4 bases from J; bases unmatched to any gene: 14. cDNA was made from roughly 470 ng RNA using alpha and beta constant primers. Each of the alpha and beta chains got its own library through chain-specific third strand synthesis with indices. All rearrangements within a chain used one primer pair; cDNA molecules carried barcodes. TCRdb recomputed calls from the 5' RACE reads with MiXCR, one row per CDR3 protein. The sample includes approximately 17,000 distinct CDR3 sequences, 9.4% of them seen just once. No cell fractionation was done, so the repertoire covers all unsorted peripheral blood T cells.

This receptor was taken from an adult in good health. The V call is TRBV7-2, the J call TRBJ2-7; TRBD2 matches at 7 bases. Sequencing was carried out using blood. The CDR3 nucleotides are TGTGCCAGCAGCCCCGTAAGTTCTAGCGGCAATTACGAGCAGTACTTC. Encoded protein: CASSPVSSSGNYEQYF.